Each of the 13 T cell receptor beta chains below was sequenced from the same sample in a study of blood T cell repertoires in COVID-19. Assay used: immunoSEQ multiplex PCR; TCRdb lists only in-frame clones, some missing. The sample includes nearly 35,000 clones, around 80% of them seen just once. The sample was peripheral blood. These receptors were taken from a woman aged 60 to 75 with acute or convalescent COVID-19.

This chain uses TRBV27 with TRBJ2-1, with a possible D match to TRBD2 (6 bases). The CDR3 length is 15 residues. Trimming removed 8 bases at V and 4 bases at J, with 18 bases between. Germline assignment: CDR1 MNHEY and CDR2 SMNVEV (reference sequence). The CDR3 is CASRPRRGNYNEQFF. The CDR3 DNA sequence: TGTGCCAGCCGCCCACGTCGGGGGAATTACAATGAGCAGTTCTTC.

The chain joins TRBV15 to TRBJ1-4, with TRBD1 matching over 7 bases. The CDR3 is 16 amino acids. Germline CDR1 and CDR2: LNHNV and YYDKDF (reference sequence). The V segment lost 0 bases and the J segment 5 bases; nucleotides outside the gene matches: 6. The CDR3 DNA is TGTGCCACCAGCAGAGATGTAGGGGGCCGGAATGAAAAACTGTTTTTT. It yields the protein CATSRDVGGRNEKLFF.

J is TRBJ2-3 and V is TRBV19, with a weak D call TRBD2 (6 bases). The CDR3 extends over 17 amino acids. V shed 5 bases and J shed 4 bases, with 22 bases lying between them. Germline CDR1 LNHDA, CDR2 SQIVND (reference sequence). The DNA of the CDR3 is TGTGCCAGTAGTTCGGGAAGGCCAGGGAGGTTATCAGATACGCAGTATTTT. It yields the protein CASSSGRPGRLSDTQYF.

This CDR3 is CASSLREKLFF. The CDR3 DNA is TGTGCCAGCAGCCTACGGGAAAAACTGTTTTTT. This rearrangement joins TRBV12-3 or TRBV12-4 to TRBJ1-4; D is ambiguous. The CDR3 totals 11 residues. Deletions cut 6 bases from V and 8 bases from J, with 7 bases between.

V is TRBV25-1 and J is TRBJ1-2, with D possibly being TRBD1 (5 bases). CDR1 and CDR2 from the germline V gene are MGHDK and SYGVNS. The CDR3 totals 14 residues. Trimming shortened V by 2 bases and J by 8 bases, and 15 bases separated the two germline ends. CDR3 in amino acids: CASSEALGGGGYTF. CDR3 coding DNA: TGTGCCAGCAGTGAAGCTCTTGGGGGAGGCGGCTACACCTTC.

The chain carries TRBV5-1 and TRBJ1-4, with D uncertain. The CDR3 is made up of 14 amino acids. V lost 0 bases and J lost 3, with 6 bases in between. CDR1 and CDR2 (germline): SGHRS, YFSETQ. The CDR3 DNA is TGCGCCAGCAGCTTGGTCCCTTCTAATGAAAAACTGTTTTTT. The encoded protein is CASSLVPSNEKLFF.

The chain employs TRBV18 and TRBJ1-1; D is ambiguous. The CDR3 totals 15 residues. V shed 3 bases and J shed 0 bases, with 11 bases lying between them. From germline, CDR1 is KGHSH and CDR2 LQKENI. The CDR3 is CASSPLSALNTEAFF. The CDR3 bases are TGTGCCAGCTCACCCCTGAGTGCGTTGAACACTGAAGCTTTCTTT.

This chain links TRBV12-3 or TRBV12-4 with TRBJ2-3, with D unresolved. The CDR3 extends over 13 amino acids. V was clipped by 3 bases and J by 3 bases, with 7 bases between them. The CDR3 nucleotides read TGTGCCAGCAGTTTTACAGTAACAGATACGCAGTATTTT. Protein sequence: CASSFTVTDTQYF.

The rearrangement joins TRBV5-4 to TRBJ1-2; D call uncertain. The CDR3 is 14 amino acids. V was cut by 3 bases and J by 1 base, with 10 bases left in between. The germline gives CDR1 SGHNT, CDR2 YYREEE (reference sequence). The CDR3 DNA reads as TGTGCCAGCAGCTCGGACGGACTTAACTATGGCTACACCTTC. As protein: CASSSDGLNYGYTF.

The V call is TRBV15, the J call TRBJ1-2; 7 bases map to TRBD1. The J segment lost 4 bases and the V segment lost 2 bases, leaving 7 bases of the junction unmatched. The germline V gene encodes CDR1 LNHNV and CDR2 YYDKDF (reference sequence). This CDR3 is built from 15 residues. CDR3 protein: CATSRRGGIGYGYTF. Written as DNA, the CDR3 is TGTGCCACCAGCAGACGAGGGGGCATTGGCTATGGCTACACCTTC.

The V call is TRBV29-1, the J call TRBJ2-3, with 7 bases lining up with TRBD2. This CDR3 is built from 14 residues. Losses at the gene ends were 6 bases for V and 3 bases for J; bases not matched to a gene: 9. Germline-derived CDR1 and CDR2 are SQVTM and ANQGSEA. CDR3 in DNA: TGCAGCGTAGGGCGGGACGGGGGGACAGATACGCAGTATTTT. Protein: CSVGRDGGTDTQYF.

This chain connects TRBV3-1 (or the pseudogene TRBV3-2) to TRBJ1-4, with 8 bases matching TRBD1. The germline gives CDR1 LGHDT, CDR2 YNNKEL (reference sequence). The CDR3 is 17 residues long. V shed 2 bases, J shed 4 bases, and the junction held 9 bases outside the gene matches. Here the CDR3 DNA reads TGTGCCAGCAGCCAAATAACAGGGGGATCTAGTAATGAAAAACTGTTTTTT. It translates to CASSQITGGSSNEKLFF.

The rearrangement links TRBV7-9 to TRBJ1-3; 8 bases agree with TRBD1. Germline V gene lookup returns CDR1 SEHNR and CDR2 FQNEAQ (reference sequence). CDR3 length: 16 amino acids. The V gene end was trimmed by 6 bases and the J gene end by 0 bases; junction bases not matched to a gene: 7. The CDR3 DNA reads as TGTGCCAGCAGGGGACAGGCCGGCTTCTCTGGAAACACCATATATTTT. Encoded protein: CASRGQAGFSGNTIYF. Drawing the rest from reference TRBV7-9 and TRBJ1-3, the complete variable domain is DTGVSQNPRHKITKRGQNVTFRCDPISEHNRLYWYRQTLGQGPEFLTYFQNEAQLEKSRLLSDRFSAERPKGSFSTLEIQRTEQGDSAMYLCASRGQAGFSGNTIYFGEGSWLTVV.